This is a list of T cell receptor beta chains from one sample in a study of cytomegalovirus exposure and HLA in healthy donors. Clones were read by immunoSEQ multiplex PCR, and TCRdb kept only the in-frame ones, dropping some. The sample shows about 160,000 clones, roughly 86% of them seen only once. The sequencing input was PBMCs. The receptor source for this set is a man between 18 and 35 years old in good health and CMV-seropositive. Both conserved end residues are part of each CDR3. The order of the fields is J gene, V gene, clone size, D gene, CDR3 protein, CDR3 DNA. The D gene is left open where the match is weak. Clone size appears in some rows only: once, few, many, or a class for an expanded clone.

J: TRBJ2-1
V: TRBV5-4
size: NA
D: NA
CDR3: CASSPGELGFHEQFF
DNA: TGTGCCAGCAGCCCGGGGGAGCTGGGATTTCATGAGCAGTTCTTC

J: TRBJ1-1
V: TRBV7-9
size: NA
D: TRBD1
CDR3: CASSLVVRGLGTEAFF
DNA: TGTGCCAGCAGCTTAGTGGTCAGGGGGCTTGGCACTGAAGCTTTCTTT

J: TRBJ1-5
V: TRBV7-9
size: NA
D: TRBD1
CDR3: CASSLGTGRQPQHF
DNA: TGTGCCAGCAGCTTGGGGACAGGGCGCCAGCCCCAGCATTTT

J: TRBJ2-7
V: TRBV29-1
size: once
D: TRBD1
CDR3: CSAQGATYEQYF
DNA: TGCAGCGCACAGGGGGCGACATACGAGCAGTACTTC

J: TRBJ2-1
V: TRBV4-2
size: NA
D: NA
CDR3: CASSQDLGGTYNEQFF
DNA: TGTGCCAGCAGCCAAGATTTAGGCGGGACTTACAATGAGCAGTTCTTC

J: TRBJ1-2
V: TRBV4-1
size: NA
D: NA
CDR3: CASSQYLDRTNGYTF
DNA: TGCGCCAGCAGCCAATACTTAGACAGGACCAATGGCTACACCTTC

J: TRBJ2-3
V: TRBV7-6
size: NA
D: NA
CDR3: CASSLTGAGGFTQYF
DNA: TGTGCCAGCAGCCTAACCGGAGCAGGGGGGTTTACGCAGTATTTT

J: TRBJ2-3
V: TRBV30
size: NA
D: NA
CDR3: CACDSGTSTDTQYF
DNA: TGTGCCTGCGACTCTGGAACCAGCACAGATACGCAGTATTTT

J: TRBJ1-5
V: TRBV27
size: once
D: NA
CDR3: CASSSYRLGGNQPQHF
DNA: TGTGCCAGCAGTTCCTATCGACTCGGGGGCAATCAGCCCCAGCATTTT

J: TRBJ1-1
V: TRBV10-3
size: NA
D: NA
CDR3: CAISGGLFTEAFF
DNA: TGTGCCATCAGTGGGGGACTTTTCACTGAAGCTTTCTTT

J: TRBJ1-1
V: TRBV20-1
size: NA
D: NA
CDR3: CSAPTENEAFF
DNA: TGCAGTGCACCGACAGAGAATGAAGCTTTCTTT